The T cell receptor (beta chain) described here comes from a study of T cells after yellow fever vaccination. The CDR3 spans 14 residues. With 1 base removed from V and 4 bases from J, the gap between germline ends came to 8 bases. Germline CDR1 is LGHDT and CDR2 is YNNKEL (reference sequence). This clonotype was seen repeatedly, ten times or more. Study-level results: Repertoires sorted by FACS could include abundant clonotypes that are contaminants from the bulk population.

Each CDR3 protein is one row after TCRdb ran MiXCR on the 5' RACE reads. The top ten clones hold 9% to 15% of a sample with tens of thousands of distinct CDR3 sequences, about 10% of them seen once. This specimen consisted of PBMCs, either bulk or a sorted T-cell subset (CD4+, CD8+, memory, or dextramer-sorted; not recorded which), obtained less than 18 days after the first yellow fever vaccination. The sequence was collected from a man between 18 and 29 years old who received the YFV17D yellow fever vaccine. The rearrangement joins TRBV3-1 to TRBJ2-1, with D possibly being TRBD1 or TRBD2 (5 bases each). The CDR3 reads CASSQGGLYNEQFF. The DNA for the CDR3 is TGTGCCAGCAGCCAAGGGGGGTTGTACAATGAGCAGTTCTTC.